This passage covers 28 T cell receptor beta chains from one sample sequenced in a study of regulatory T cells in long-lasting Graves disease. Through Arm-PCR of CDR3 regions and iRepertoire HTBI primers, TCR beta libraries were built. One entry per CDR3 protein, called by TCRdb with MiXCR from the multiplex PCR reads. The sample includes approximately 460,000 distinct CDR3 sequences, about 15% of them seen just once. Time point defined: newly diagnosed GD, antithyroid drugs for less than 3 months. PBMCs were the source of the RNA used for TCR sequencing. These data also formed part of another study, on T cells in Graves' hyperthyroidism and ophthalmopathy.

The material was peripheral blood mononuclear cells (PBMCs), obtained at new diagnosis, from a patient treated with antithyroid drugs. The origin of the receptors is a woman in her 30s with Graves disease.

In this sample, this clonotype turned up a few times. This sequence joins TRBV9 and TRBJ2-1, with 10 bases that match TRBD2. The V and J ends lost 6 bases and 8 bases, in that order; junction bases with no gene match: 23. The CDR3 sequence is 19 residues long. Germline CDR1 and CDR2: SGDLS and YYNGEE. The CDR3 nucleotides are TGTGCCAGCAACAAACTTTACAATGATATAGCGGGAGGCGGGGATGAGCAGTTCTTC. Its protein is CASNKLYNDIAGGGDEQFF.

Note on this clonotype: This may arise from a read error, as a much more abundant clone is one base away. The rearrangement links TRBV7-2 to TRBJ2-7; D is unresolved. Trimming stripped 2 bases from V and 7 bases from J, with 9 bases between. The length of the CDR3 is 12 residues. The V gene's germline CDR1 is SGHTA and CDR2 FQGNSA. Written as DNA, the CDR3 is TGTGCCAGCAGCTTATTACTGGATGAGCAGTACTTC. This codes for CASSLLLDEQYF.

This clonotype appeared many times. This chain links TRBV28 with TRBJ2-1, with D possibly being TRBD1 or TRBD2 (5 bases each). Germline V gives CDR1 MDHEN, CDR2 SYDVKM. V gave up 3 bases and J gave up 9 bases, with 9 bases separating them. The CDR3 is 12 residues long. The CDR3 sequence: CASSLLGGEQFF. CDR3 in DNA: TGTGCCAGCAGTTTGCTTGGGGGTGAGCAGTTCTTC.

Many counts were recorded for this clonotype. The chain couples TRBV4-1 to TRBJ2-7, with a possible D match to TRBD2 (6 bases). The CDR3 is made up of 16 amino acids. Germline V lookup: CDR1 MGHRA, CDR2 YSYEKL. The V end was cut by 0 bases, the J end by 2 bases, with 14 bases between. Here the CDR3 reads CASSQDGGEPAYEQYF. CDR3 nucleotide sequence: TGCGCCAGCAGCCAAGACGGAGGGGAACCCGCCTACGAGCAGTACTTC.

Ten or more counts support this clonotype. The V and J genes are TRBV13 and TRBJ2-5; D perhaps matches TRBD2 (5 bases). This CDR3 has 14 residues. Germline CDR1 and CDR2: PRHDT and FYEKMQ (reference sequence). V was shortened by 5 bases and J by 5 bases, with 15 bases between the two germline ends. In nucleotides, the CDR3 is TGTGCCAGCAGCAACGCGGACTCGCTGGAGACCCAGTACTTC. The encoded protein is CASSNADSLETQYF. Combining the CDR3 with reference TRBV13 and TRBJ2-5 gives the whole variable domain AAGVIQSPRHLIKEKRETATLKCYPIPRHDTVYWYQQGPGQDPQFLISFYEKMQSDKGSIPDRFSAQQFSDYHSELNMSSLELGDSALYFCASSNADSLETQYFGPGTRLLVL.

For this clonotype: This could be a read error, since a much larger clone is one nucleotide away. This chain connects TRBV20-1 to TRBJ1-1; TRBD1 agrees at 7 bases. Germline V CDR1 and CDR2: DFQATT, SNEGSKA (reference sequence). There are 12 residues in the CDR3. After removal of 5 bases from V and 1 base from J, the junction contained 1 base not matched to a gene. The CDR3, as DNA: TGCAGTGCTTGGACAGGGAACACTGAAGCTTTCTTT. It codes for CSAWTGNTEAFF.

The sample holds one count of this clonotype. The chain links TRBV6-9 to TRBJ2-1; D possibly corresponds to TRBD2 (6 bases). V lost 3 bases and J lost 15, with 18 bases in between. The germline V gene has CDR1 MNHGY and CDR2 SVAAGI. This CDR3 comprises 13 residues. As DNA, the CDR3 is TGTGCCAGCAGTTACGACGGGGACTCAAACCCGTTCTTC. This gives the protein CASSYDGDSNPFF.

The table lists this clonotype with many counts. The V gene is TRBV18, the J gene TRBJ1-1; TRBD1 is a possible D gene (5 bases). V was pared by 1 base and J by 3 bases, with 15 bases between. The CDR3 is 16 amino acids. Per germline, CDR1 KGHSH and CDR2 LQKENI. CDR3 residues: CASSPRQLSYYTEAFF. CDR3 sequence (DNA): TGTGCCAGCTCACCACGACAGCTATCGTACTACACTGAAGCTTTCTTT.

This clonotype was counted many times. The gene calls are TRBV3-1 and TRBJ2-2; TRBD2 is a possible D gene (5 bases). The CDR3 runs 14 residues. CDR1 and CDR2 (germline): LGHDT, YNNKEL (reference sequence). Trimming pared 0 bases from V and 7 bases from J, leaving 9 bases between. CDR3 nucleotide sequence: TGTGCCAGCAGCCAAGAGCCGGGGTACGGGGAGCTGTTTTTT. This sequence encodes CASSQEPGYGELFF.

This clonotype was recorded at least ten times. CDR3 in amino acids: CAISESTSGNYEQYF. CDR3 sequence (DNA): TGTGCCATCAGTGAGTCGACTAGCGGTAACTACGAGCAGTACTTC. This rearrangement joins TRBV10-3 to TRBJ2-7; 9 bases line up with TRBD2. Germline-derived CDR1 and CDR2 are ENHRY and SYGVKD. V lost 0 bases, J lost 3 bases, and 3 bases stayed unmatched. The length of the CDR3 is 15 residues.

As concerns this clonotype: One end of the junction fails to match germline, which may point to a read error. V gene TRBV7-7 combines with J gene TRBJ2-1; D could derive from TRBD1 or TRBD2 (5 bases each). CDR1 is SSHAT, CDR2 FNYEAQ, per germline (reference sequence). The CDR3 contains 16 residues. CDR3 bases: TGTGCTAGCAGCTTAGACCGGGACCCCGGCTACAATGAGCAGTTCTTC. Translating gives CASSLDRDPGYNEQFF.

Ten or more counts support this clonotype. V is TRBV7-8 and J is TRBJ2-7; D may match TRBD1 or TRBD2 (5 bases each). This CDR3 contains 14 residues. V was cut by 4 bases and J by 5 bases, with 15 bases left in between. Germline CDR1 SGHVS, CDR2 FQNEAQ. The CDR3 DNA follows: TGTGCCAGCAGCTCGAACCTGGGGGTAAACGAGCAGTACTTC. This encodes CASSSNLGVNEQYF.

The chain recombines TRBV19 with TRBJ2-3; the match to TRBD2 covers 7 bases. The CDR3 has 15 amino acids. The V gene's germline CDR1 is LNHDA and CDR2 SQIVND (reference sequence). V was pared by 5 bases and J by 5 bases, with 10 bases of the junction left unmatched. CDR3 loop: CASSGGVLTVDTQYF. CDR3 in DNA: TGTGCCAGTAGTGGGGGGGTCCTGACAGTAGATACGCAGTATTTT.

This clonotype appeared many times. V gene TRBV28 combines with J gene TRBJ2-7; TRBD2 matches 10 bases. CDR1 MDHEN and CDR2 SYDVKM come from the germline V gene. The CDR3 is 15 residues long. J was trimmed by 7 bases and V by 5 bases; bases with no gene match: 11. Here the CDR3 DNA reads TGTGCCAGCAGTCCTCCCCTAGCGGGAGTATTTGAGCAGTACTTC. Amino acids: CASSPPLAGVFEQYF.

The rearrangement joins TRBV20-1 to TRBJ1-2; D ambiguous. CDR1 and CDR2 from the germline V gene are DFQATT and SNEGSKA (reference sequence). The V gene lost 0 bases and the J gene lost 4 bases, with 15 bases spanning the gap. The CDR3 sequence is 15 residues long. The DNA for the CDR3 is TGCAGTGCTAGAGATTTGAGGGCGGCGAGCTATGGCTACACCTTC. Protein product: CSARDLRAASYGYTF.

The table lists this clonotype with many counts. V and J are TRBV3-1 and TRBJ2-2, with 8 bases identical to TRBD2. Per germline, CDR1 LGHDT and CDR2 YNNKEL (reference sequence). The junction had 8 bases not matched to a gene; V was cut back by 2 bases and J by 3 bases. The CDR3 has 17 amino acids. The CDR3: CASSQLKPGGHTGELFF. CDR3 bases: TGTGCCAGCAGCCAACTCAAGCCGGGGGGGCACACCGGGGAGCTGTTTTTT.

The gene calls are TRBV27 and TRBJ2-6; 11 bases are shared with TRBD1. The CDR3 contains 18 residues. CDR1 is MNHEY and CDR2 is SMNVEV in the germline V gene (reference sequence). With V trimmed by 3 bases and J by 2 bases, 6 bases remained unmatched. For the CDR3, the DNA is TGTGCCAGCAGTTTCCGGGACAGGGGGTTAACTGGGGCCAACGTCCTGACTTTC. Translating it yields CASSFRDRGLTGANVLTF.

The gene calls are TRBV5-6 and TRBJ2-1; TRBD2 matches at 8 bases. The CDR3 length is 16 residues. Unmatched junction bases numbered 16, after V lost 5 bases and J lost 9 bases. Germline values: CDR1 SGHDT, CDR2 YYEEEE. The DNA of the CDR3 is TGTGCCAGCAGTTATACGGGGGCGGGAGGATTCACTGAGCAGTTCTTC. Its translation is CASSYTGAGGFTEQFF.

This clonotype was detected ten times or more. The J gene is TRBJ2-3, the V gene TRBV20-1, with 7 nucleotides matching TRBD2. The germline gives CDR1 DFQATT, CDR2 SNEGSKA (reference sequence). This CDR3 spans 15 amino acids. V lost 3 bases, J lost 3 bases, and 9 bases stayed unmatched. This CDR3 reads CSARPGGPPTDTQYF. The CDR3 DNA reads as TGCAGTGCTAGGCCGGGAGGCCCCCCTACAGATACGCAGTATTTT.

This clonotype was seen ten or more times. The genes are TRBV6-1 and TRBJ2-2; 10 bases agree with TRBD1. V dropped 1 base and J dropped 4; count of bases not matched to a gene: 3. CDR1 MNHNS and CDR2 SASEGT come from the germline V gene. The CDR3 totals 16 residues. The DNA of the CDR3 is TGTGCCAGCAGTGAAGAGACAGGGGGCTTCACCGGGGAGCTGTTTTTT. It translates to CASSEETGGFTGELFF.

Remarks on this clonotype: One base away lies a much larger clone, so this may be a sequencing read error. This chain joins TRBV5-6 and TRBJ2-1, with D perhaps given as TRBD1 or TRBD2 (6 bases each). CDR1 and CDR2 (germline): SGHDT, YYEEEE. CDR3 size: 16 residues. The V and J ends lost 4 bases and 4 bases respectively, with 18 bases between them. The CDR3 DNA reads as TGTGCCAGCAGCCCACTGCGAGGGGGGCCATACAATGAGCAGTTCTTC. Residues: CASSPLRGGPYNEQFF.

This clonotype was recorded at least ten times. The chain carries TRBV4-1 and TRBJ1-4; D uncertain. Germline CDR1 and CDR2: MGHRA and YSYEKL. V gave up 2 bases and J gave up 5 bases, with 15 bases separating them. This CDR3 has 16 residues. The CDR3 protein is CASSQRIVQQNEKLFF. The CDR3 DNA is TGCGCCAGCAGCCAACGTATTGTACAGCAGAATGAAAAACTGTTTTTT.

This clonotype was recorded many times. The CDR3 DNA reads as TGTGCCAGCAGCCGAGGACTAGGTCGGGCCAACGTCCTGACTTTC. Translation: CASSRGLGRANVLTF. The chain joins TRBV13 to TRBJ2-6, with TRBD2 matching 7 bases. With V trimmed by 5 bases and J by 5 bases, 6 bases remained unmatched. Germline lookup yields CDR1 PRHDT and CDR2 FYEKMQ (reference sequence). There are 15 residues in the CDR3.

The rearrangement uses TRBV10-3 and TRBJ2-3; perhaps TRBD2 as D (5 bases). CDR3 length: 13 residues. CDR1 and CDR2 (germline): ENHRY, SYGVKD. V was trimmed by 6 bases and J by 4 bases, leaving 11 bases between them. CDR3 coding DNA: TGTGCCATCAGCCAACCTAGCCCAGATACGCAGTATTTT. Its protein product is CAISQPSPDTQYF.

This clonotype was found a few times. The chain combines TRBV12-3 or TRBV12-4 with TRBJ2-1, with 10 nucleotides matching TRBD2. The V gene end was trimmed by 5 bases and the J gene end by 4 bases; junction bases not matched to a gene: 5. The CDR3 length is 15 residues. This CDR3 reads CASSPHSGRYNEQFF. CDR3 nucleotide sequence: TGTGCCAGCAGTCCCCATAGCGGGAGGTACAATGAGCAGTTCTTC.

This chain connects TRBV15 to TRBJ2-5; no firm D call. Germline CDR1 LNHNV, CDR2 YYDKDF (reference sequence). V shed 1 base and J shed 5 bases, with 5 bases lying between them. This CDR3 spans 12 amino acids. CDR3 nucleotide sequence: TGTGCCACCAGCAGAGTGGGGGAGACCCAGTACTTC. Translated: CATSRVGETQYF.

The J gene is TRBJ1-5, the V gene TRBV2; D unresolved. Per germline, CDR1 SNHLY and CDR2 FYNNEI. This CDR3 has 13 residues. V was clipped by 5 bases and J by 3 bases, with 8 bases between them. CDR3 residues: CASSTQVNQPQHF. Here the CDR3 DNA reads TGTGCCAGCAGTACTCAGGTCAATCAGCCCCAGCATTTT.

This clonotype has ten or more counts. CDR3 coding DNA: TGCAGTGCGACCTCCAAGACCTCTGGCACAGATACGCAGTATTTT. This translates into CSATSKTSGTDTQYF. The rearrangement links TRBV20-1 to TRBJ2-3; D gene uncertain. V was pared by 6 bases and J by 1 base, with 17 bases between. The CDR3 covers 15 residues. CDR1 DFQATT and CDR2 SNEGSKA come from the germline V gene (reference sequence).